The 15 T cell receptor beta chains below were found in one sample sequenced in a study of vaccination and CD4 T cells after COVID-19 (dated by TCRdb to 2021 to 2024). The label giving this sample's treatment or condition can be read as: approximately nine-day PBMC culture with coronavirus spike peptide pools or control peptides (ViraFEST assay). The antigens of these receptors remain unknown. Library preparation used PCR. The sequencer was an Illumina iSeq 100. DNA from cultured CD4+ T cells underwent TCR sequencing with the Oncomine TCR Beta short-read assay at the Johns Hopkins FTIC core. Using fastp at Q25 and MiXCR, TCRdb reprocessed the public reads and kept productive beta chains. A single entry per CDR3 protein holds the most common genes and DNA from its merged rows. This sample has approximately 13,000 distinct CDR3 sequences in its table, and over 60% of those were observed once. Approximately 7.4% of the sample goes to the ten largest clones.

Sequenced: CD4+ T cells from blood, cultured in vitro. These receptors originate from a human donor who had recovered from COVID-19.

This clonotype has more than one count but fewer than ten. This rearrangement joins TRBV18 to TRBJ2-5, with D unresolved. V was cut by 5 bases and J by 2 bases, with 6 bases left in between. Germline CDR1 and CDR2: KGHSH and LQKENI. There are 12 residues in the CDR3. CDR3 DNA: TGTGCCAGCTCATCATCGCAAGAGACCCAGTACTTC. Its translation: CASSSSQETQYF.

The gene calls are TRBV20-1 and TRBJ2-5; 10 nucleotides match TRBD2. Germline trimming cut 4 bases from V and 5 bases from J; bases unmatched to any gene: 4. Germline CDR1 reads DFQATT; CDR2 reads SNEGSKA (reference sequence). This CDR3 spans 13 amino acids. DNA for the CDR3: TGCAGTGCTATCCTAGCGGGAGTGGAGACCCAGTACTTC. Translated, it gives CSAILAGVETQYF.

V and J are TRBV2 and TRBJ2-5; TRBD1 agrees at 10 bases. CDR3 length: 15 residues. Trimming cost V 2 bases and J 5 bases; bases outside gene matches: 5. The germline V gene encodes CDR1 SNHLY and CDR2 FYNNEI. The CDR3 sequence is CASSEFGTGVETQYF. The DNA of the CDR3 is TGTGCCAGCAGTGAATTCGGGACAGGGGTCGAGACCCAGTACTTC.

There are a few counts of this clonotype. This sequence joins TRBV2 and TRBJ1-1, with TRBD1 as a possible D gene (6 bases). The V and J ends lost 7 bases and 6 bases respectively, with 15 bases between them. Germline V gene lookup returns CDR1 SNHLY and CDR2 FYNNEI. The CDR3 extends over 13 amino acids. CDR3 in DNA: TGTGCCAGCACCAGGACAGCAACCGCTGAAGCTTTCTTT. Its translation is CASTRTATAEAFF.

The chain links TRBV6-5 to TRBJ2-7; D call uncertain. Germline V gene lookup returns CDR1 MNHEY and CDR2 SVGAGI. There are 17 residues in the CDR3. Trimming cost V 2 bases and J 2 bases, with 19 bases left between them. CDR3 region: CASSYQWSTATAYEQYF. The CDR3 DNA is TGTGCCAGCAGTTACCAGTGGAGTACAGCTACCGCCTACGAGCAGTACTTC.

This clonotype came up once. This chain joins TRBV6-2 or TRBV6-3 and TRBJ1-1; the D is unclear. Germline CDR1 MNHEY, CDR2 SVGEGT. Trimming cost V 6 bases and J 0 bases, with 8 bases left between them. This CDR3 region has 13 residues. CDR3 DNA sequence: TGTGCCAGCAGCATACACGTGAACACTGAAGCTTTCTTT. This codes for CASSIHVNTEAFF.

This clonotype was seen a few times. The V call is TRBV20-1, the J call TRBJ1-5; 7 nucleotides match TRBD1. The V and J ends lost 3 bases and 6 bases, in that order; junction bases with no gene match: 8. Germline lookup yields CDR1 DFQATT and CDR2 SNEGSKA (reference sequence). The CDR3 extends over 14 amino acids. Here the CDR3 reads CSARAGTEIQPQHF. CDR3 sequence (DNA): TGCAGTGCTAGGGCCGGGACAGAGATTCAGCCCCAGCATTTT.

CDR3 nucleotide sequence: TGTGCCAGCAGCCCAGGCCTAACCACCGGGGAGCTGTTTTTT. Its protein product is CASSPGLTTGELFF. The V gene is TRBV7-6, the J gene TRBJ2-2; D is unresolved. Trimming removed 5 bases from V and 4 bases from J, with 11 bases in between. Per the germline V gene, CDR1 is SGHVS and CDR2 is FNYEAQ. The CDR3 runs to 14 residues.

This sequence joins TRBV7-2 and TRBJ1-1; D might be TRBD1 (5 bases). Germline CDR1 reads SGHTA; CDR2 reads FQGNSA. This CDR3 spans 14 amino acids. V was pared by 4 bases and J by 5 bases, with 14 bases between. DNA for the CDR3: TGTGCCAGCAGCTCAGGGACGGCGGGGACTGAAGCTTTCTTT. It specifies CASSSGTAGTEAFF.

This rearrangement joins TRBV5-4 to TRBJ2-5, with unresolved D. The CDR3 consists of 12 residues. Trimming left V 0 bases short and J 5 bases short, with 5 bases between. Per germline, CDR1 SGHNT and CDR2 YYREEE (reference sequence). Written as DNA, the CDR3 is TGTGCCAGCAGCTTGGTCGGGGAGACCCAGTACTTC. Amino acid sequence: CASSLVGETQYF.

The rearrangement joins TRBV27 to TRBJ2-2; 8 bases are a match to TRBD1. The CDR3 loop spans 15 amino acids. Per germline, CDR1 MNHEY and CDR2 SMNVEV (reference sequence). The ends lost 6 bases at V and 0 bases at J; junction bases unmatched: 3. The CDR3 coding sequence is TGTGCCAGCAGCGGACAGGGCTCGAACACCGGGGAGCTGTTTTTT. It is translated as CASSGQGSNTGELFF.

This clonotype was seen a handful of times. The chain uses TRBV28 and TRBJ1-1; no definite D call. The ends were cut back, 3 bases at V and 4 bases at J, with 9 bases in the middle. Germline lookup yields CDR1 MDHEN and CDR2 SYDVKM. The CDR3 length is 13 residues. The CDR3 nucleotides are TGTGCCAGCAGTTTTCACGGAGGCACTGAAGCTTTCTTT. Its protein product is CASSFHGGTEAFF.

In DNA, the CDR3 is TGTGCCAGCAGCCATTCGGGGGGCGCGATGTATGGCTACACCTTC. Its translation: CASSHSGGAMYGYTF. The chain recombines TRBV9 with TRBJ1-2, with a tentative D call TRBD1 (6 bases). The CDR3 sequence is 15 residues long. Per the germline V gene, CDR1 is SGDLS and CDR2 is YYNGEE. Trimming left V 4 bases short and J 5 bases short, with 18 bases between.

The V and J genes are TRBV7-6 and TRBJ1-1; 9 nucleotides match TRBD1. The CDR3 extends over 14 amino acids. Germline V gene sequence: CDR1 SGHVS, CDR2 FNYEAQ. Trimming removed 5 bases from V and 2 bases from J; junction bases left unmatched: 3. The CDR3 nucleotides read TGTGCCAGCAGCCTGACAGGGGGAAACACTGAAGCTTTCTTT. This encodes CASSLTGGNTEAFF.

The chain links TRBV7-2 to TRBJ2-5; D assignment may be TRBD1 or TRBD2 (6 bases each). Trimming removed 1 base at V and 5 bases at J, with 14 bases between. The CDR3 contains 15 residues. The germline gives CDR1 SGHTA, CDR2 FQGNSA. The CDR3 DNA sequence: TGTGCCAGCAGCTTAGGAGGGGGGCTGGGGGAGACCCAGTACTTC. It translates to CASSLGGGLGETQYF.